The next 17 T cell receptor beta chains were all read from a single sample in a study of prognosis after radiotherapy for stage I lung cancer. TCR beta CDR3 amplification from genomic DNA was performed by two-round multiplex PCR. Round-one PCR had primers specific to each TRBV and TRBJ gene. TCRdb itself ran the multiplex PCR reads through MiXCR, one entry per CDR3 protein. The table has 13,000 or so distinct CDR3 sequences, around 50% seen once; the top ten hold roughly 25%. Sequencing used PBMCs, obtained before or after stereotactic body radiation therapy (not recorded which). Receptors were obtained from a donor over 45 with non-small cell lung cancer.

The genes are TRBV24-1 and TRBJ2-1; TRBD2 matches 8 bases. The germline gives CDR1 KGHDR, CDR2 SFDVKD. Unmatched junction bases numbered 4, after V lost 2 bases and J lost 2 bases. This CDR3 contains 16 residues. The CDR3 loop reads CATSDSSGYAYNEQFF. The CDR3 DNA follows: TGTGCCACCAGTGATTCTAGCGGGTATGCCTACAATGAGCAGTTCTTC.

This clonotype is medium-sized. The rearrangement links TRBV20-1 to TRBJ2-1; 12 positions agree with TRBD2. This CDR3 comprises 14 residues. CDR1 DFQATT and CDR2 SNEGSKA come from the germline V gene (reference sequence). Unmatched junction bases numbered 4, after V lost 6 bases and J lost 4 bases. The DNA of the CDR3 is TGCAGTGCGAGGACTAGCGGGATTTACAATGAGCAGTTCTTC. Its protein product is CSARTSGIYNEQFF.

This clonotype has just a few counts. The J gene is TRBJ1-2, the V gene TRBV20-1, with D unclear. Trimming removed 3 bases at V and 3 bases at J, with 5 bases between. The CDR3 has 11 amino acids. CDR1 DFQATT and CDR2 SNEGSKA come from the germline V gene (reference sequence). The CDR3 DNA reads as TGCAGTGCTAGTAGGGACTATGGCTACACCTTC. This sequence encodes CSASRDYGYTF.

This clonotype was found many times. The chain is built from TRBV11-2 and TRBJ2-7; 9 bases fit TRBD1. In germline, CDR1 is SGHAT, CDR2 FQNNGV. The CDR3 sequence is 14 residues long. The V and J ends lost 5 bases and 3 bases, in that order; junction bases with no gene match: 5. This chain's CDR3 is CASSPGQGYYEQYF. DNA for the CDR3: TGTGCCAGCAGCCCGGGACAGGGATACTACGAGCAGTACTTC.

The chain has TRBV7-9 and TRBJ2-7, with 10 bases aligning to TRBD1. Germline V gives CDR1 SEHNR, CDR2 FQNEAQ (reference sequence). J was trimmed by 5 bases and V by 3 bases; bases with no gene match: 4. This CDR3 is built from 14 residues. In DNA, the CDR3 is TGTGCCAGCAGCTTGGGACAGGGGATCAACGAGCAGTACTTC. Its translation: CASSLGQGINEQYF.

This clonotype is labeled medium-sized. The CDR3 sequence is CSAQIGTSGTEAFF. CDR3 DNA: TGCAGTGCTCAAATAGGGACGTCCGGTACTGAAGCTTTCTTT. The chain carries TRBV20-1 and TRBJ1-1, with D perhaps matching TRBD1 (5 bases). Germline V gives CDR1 DFQATT, CDR2 SNEGSKA (reference sequence). Trimming removed 5 bases at V and 5 bases at J, with 18 bases between. The CDR3 is made up of 14 amino acids.

This clonotype was recorded many times. The V and J genes are TRBV15 and TRBJ1-5, with TRBD1 matching 8 bases. Germline lookup yields CDR1 LNHNV and CDR2 YYDKDF (reference sequence). With V trimmed by 1 base and J by 5 bases, 7 bases remained unmatched. CDR3 length: 16 residues. This CDR3 reads CATSRGQGFRHQPQHF. The CDR3 DNA sequence: TGTGCCACCAGCAGAGGACAGGGGTTTCGCCATCAGCCCCAGCATTTT.

This clonotype came up a few times. A read error is likely here: a far larger clone is one base away. The rearrangement uses TRBV6-5 and TRBJ2-5; TRBD2 is a possible D gene (6 bases). The J call may be incorrect, as the DNA end agrees better with TRBJ2-1. The V gene's germline CDR1 is MNHEY and CDR2 SVGAGI. This CDR3 is 17 amino acids long. CDR3: CASSYSTTSRTYNEQFF. In DNA form, the CDR3 reads TGTGCCAGCAGTTACTCGACCACTAGCAGGACCTACAATGAGCAGTTCTTC.

This clonotype was observed a handful of times. The J gene is TRBJ2-3, the V gene TRBV19; 10 bases match TRBD2. The CDR3 extends over 15 amino acids. CDR1 and CDR2 (germline): LNHDA, SQIVND (reference sequence). The J segment lost 3 bases and the V segment lost 0 bases, leaving 0 bases of the junction unmatched. The CDR3 protein is CASSIETSGTDTQYF. DNA for the CDR3: TGTGCCAGTAGTATAGAGACTAGCGGGACAGATACGCAGTATTTT.

This clonotype turned up a few times. This rearrangement joins TRBV6-1 to TRBJ2-3; 10 bases line up with TRBD2. Germline CDR1 MNHNS, CDR2 SASEGT. This CDR3 has 18 amino acids. J was trimmed by 2 bases and V by 3 bases; bases with no gene match: 11. CDR3: CASSDGLAVRIPTDTQYF. The CDR3 DNA is TGTGCCAGCAGTGATGGACTAGCGGTGAGAATCCCCACAGATACGCAGTATTTT.

This clonotype has only one observation. The chain joins TRBV20-1 to TRBJ2-1; TRBD2 aligns across 14 bases. Germline V gene lookup returns CDR1 DFQATT and CDR2 SNEGSKA (reference sequence). Trimming took 4 bases from V and 10 from J; bases not matched to a gene: 6. The CDR3 runs 14 residues. The CDR3 protein is CSAKGLAGEVEQFF. The CDR3 coding sequence is TGCAGTGCTAAGGGACTAGCGGGAGAGGTGGAGCAGTTCTTC.

As concerns this clonotype: The junction departs from germline at one end; a sequencing error may be responsible. V is TRBV30 and J is TRBJ1-1; D uncertain. Per the germline V gene, CDR1 is GTSNPN and CDR2 is SVGIG (reference sequence). CDR3 length equals 13 residues. The CDR3 loop reads CAGRRRLNTEAFF. The CDR3 region has the DNA TGTGCCGGGAGACGGAGGTTGAACACTGAAGCTTTCTTT.

In this sample, this clonotype turned up once. A junction boundary mismatches the germline segment, possibly from a read error. The chain carries TRBV6-6 and TRBJ1-3; D remains unclear. The germline V gene has CDR1 MNHNY and CDR2 SVGAGI (reference sequence). The CDR3 has 17 residues. The CDR3 region has the DNA TGTGCCAGCAGTTACTCGCCTTCCGGCGTCGGGAGAAACACCATGTATTTT. It specifies CASSYSPSGVGRNTMYF.

J is TRBJ2-6 and V is TRBV4-3; TRBD1 matches at 7 bases. This CDR3 is built from 17 residues. V shed 5 bases, J shed 0 bases, and the junction held 7 bases outside the gene matches. Looked up from germline, CDR1 is LGHNA and CDR2 is YSLEER. The CDR3 loop reads CASSKRTGDSGANVLTF. The CDR3 DNA is TGCGCCAGCAGCAAGCGTACAGGGGACTCTGGGGCCAACGTCCTGACTTTC.

V is TRBV5-1 and J is TRBJ2-2, with a tentative D call TRBD2 (6 bases). V dropped 7 bases and J dropped 4 bases, with 14 bases sitting between them. Germline CDR1 is SGHRS and CDR2 is YFSETQ. This CDR3 has 14 amino acids. As DNA, the CDR3 is TGCGCCAGCGAATGGGGGGAGGCCACCGGGGAGCTGTTTTTT. Its protein is CASEWGEATGELFF.

By frequency in the sample, this clonotype is medium-sized. The rearrangement uses TRBV28 and TRBJ1-6; 9 bases map to TRBD1. This CDR3 is 14 amino acids long. J lost 11 bases, V lost 3 bases, and 5 bases had no gene match. CDR1 is MDHEN and CDR2 is SYDVKM in the germline V gene. CDR3 nucleotide sequence: TGTGCCAGCAGTTTGTCACAGGGGGCGACACCCCTCCACTTT. Its translation is CASSLSQGATPLHF.

The J gene is TRBJ2-5, the V gene TRBV5-1, with D uncertain. The ends were cut back, 0 bases at V and 2 bases at J, with 8 bases in the middle. CDR1 is SGHRS, CDR2 YFSETQ, per germline. The CDR3 covers 14 residues. CDR3 in amino acids: CASSLALGQETQYF. The DNA of the CDR3 is TGCGCCAGCAGCTTGGCCTTAGGGCAAGAGACCCAGTACTTC.